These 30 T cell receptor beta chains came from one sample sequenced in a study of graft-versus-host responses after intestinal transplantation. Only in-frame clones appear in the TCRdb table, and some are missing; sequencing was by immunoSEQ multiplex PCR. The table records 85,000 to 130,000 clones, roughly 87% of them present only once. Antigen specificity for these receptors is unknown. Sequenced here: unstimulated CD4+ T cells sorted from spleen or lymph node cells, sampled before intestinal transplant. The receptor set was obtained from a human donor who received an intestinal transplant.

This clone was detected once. The CDR3 loop is CASRTGLAGTTYEQYF. The CDR3 DNA is TGTGCCAGCAGGACGGGACTAGCGGGAACCACCTACGAGCAGTACTTC. The chain uses TRBV11-2 and TRBJ2-7; TRBD2 matches 13 bases. CDR1 is SGHAT and CDR2 is FQNNGV in the germline V gene. The CDR3 is 16 amino acids. J was trimmed by 2 bases and V by 6 bases; bases with no gene match: 7.

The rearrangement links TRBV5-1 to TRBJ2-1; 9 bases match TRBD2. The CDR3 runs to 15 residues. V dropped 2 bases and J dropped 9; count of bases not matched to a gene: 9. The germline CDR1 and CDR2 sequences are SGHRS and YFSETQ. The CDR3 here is CASSLNSGRSGEQFF. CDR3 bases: TGCGCCAGCAGCTTAAACAGCGGGAGGTCCGGTGAGCAGTTCTTC.

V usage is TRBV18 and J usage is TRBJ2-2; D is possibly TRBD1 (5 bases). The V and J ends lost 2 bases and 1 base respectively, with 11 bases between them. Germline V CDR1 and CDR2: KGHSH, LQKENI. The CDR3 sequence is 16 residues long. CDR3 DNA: TGTGCCAGCTCACCAAACGGACATTTGAACACCGGGGAGCTGTTTTTT. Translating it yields CASSPNGHLNTGELFF.

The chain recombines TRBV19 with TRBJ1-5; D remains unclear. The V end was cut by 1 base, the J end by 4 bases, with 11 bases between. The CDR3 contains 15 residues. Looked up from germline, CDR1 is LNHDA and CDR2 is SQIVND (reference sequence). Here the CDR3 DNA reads TGTGCCAGTAGTATAGTGGCCGGAATGAATCAGCCCCAGCATTTT. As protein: CASSIVAGMNQPQHF.

The DNA for the CDR3 is TGTGCCACCCGAAGGGAAAACAATGAGCAGTTCTTC. Its protein product is CATRRENNEQFF. The genes are TRBV28 and TRBJ2-1, with D hard to call. Germline V gives CDR1 MDHEN, CDR2 SYDVKM. V was trimmed by 10 bases and J by 5 bases, leaving 12 bases between them. This CDR3 region has 12 residues.

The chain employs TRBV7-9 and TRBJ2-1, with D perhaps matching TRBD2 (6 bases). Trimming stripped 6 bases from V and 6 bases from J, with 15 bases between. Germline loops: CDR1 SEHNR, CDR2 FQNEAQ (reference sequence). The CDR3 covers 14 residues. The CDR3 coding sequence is TGTGCCAGCAGTTTCTCGACTAGTGGCAATGAGCAGTTCTTC. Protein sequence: CASSFSTSGNEQFF.

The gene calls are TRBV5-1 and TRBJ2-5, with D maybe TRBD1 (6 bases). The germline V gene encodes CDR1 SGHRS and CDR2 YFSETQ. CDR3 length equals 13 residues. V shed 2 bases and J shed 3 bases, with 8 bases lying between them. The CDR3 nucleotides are TGCGCCAGCAGCTTACGGACAGAAGAGACCCAGTACTTC. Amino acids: CASSLRTEETQYF.

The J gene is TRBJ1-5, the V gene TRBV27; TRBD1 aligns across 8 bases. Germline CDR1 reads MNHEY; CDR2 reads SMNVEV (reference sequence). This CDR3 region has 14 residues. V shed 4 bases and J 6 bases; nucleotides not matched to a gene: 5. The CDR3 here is CASSSGTGGQPQHF. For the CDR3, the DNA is TGTGCCAGCAGTTCGGGGACAGGCGGTCAGCCCCAGCATTTT.

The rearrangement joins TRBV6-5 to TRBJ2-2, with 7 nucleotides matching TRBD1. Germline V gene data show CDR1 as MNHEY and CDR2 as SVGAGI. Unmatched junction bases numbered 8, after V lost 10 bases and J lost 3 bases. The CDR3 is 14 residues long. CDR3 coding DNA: TGTGCCACCACTCCGGGACAGTACACCGGGGAGCTGTTTTTT. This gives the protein CATTPGQYTGELFF.

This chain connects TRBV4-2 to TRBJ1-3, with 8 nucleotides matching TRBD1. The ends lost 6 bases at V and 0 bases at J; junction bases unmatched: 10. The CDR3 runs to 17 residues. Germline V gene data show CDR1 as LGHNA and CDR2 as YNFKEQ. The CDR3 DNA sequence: TGTGCCAGCAGACCGGGACAGGTTCACCCCTCTGGAAACACCATATATTTT. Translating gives CASRPGQVHPSGNTIYF.

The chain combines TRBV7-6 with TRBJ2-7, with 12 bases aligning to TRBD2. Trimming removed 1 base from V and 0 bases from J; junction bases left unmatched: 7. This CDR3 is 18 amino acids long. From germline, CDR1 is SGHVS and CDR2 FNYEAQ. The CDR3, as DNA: TGTGCCAGCAGCTTAGAGCCTAGCGGGAGGGGTCCCTCCTACGAGCAGTACTTC. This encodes CASSLEPSGRGPSYEQYF.

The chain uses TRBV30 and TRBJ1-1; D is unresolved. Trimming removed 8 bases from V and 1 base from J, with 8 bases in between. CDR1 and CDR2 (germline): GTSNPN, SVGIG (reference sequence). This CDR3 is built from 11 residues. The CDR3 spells CARIGNTEAFF. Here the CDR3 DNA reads TGTGCCAGAATAGGGAACACTGAAGCTTTCTTT.

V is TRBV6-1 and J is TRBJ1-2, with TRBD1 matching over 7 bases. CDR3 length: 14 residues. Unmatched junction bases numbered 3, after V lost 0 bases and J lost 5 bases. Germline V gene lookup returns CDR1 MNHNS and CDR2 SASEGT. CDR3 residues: CASSEAGQSYGYTF. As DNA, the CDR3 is TGTGCCAGCAGTGAAGCGGGACAGTCTTATGGCTACACCTTC.

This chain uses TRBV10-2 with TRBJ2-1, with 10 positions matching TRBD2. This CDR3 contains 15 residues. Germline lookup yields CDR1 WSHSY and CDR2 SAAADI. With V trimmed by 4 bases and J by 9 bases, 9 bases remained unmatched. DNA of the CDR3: TGCGCCAGCAGTGTGGAGCGGGAGGGCCTGGGTGAGCAGTTCTTC. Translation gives CASSVEREGLGEQFF.

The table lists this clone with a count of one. The CDR3 loop is CASSPWEDFPTEAFF. DNA for the CDR3: TGTGCCAGCAGCCCATGGGAGGACTTTCCCACTGAAGCTTTCTTT. The chain combines TRBV9 with TRBJ1-1; D not resolved. V lost 4 bases and J 4 bases, leaving 17 bases between the germline ends. Per germline, CDR1 SGDLS and CDR2 YYNGEE. CDR3 length equals 15 residues.

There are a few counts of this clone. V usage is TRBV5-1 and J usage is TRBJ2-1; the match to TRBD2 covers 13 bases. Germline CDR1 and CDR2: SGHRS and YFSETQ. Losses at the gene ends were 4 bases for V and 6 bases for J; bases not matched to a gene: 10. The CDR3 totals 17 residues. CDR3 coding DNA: TGCGCCAGCAGCCTTGATGGGGGACTAGCGGGGCTCAATGAGCAGTTCTTC. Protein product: CASSLDGGLAGLNEQFF.

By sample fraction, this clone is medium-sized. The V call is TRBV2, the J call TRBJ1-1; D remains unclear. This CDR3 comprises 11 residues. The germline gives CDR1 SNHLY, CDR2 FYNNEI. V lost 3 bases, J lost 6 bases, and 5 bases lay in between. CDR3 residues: CASSDYAEAFF. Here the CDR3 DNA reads TGTGCCAGCAGTGATTACGCTGAAGCTTTCTTT.

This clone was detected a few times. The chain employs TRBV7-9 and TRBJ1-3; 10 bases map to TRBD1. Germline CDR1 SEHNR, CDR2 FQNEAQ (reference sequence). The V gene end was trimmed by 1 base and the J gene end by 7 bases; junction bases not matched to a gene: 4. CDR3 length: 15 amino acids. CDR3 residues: CASSLVDRGQNTIYF. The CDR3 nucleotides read TGTGCCAGCAGCTTAGTCGACAGGGGGCAGAACACCATATATTTT.

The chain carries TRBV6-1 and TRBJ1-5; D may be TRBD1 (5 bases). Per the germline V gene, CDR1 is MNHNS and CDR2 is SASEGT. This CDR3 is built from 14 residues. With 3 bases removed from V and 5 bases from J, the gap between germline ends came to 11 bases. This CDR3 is CASSEWRGDQPQHF. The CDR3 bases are TGTGCCAGCAGTGAGTGGCGGGGCGATCAGCCCCAGCATTTT.

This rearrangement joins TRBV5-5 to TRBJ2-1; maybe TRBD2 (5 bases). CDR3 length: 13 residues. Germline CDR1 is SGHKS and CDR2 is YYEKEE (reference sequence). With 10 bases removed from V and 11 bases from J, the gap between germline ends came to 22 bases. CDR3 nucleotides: TGTGCCTCCTACCCCATCGTGAGGGCCCAGCAGTTCTTC. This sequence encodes CASYPIVRAQQFF.

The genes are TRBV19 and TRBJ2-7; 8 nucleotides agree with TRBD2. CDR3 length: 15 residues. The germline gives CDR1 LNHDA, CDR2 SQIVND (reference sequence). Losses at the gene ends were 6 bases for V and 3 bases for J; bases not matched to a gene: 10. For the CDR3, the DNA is TGTGCCAGTAGCCCCGGGGGGGGTCACCTCTACGAGCAGTACTTC. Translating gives CASSPGGGHLYEQYF.

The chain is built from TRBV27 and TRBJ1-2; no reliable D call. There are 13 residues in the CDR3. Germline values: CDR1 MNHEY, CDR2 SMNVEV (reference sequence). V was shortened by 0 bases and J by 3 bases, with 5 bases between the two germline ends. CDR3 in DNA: TGTGCCAGCAGTTTATCCGGGGACTATGGCTACACCTTC. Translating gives CASSLSGDYGYTF.

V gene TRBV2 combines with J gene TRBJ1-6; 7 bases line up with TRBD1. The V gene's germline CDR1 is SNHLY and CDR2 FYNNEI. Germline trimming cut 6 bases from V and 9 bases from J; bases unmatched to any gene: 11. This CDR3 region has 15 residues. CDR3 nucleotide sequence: TGTGCCAGCAGGGACCAAGTTGCAGGGGGTTCACCCCTCCACTTT. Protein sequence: CASRDQVAGGSPLHF.

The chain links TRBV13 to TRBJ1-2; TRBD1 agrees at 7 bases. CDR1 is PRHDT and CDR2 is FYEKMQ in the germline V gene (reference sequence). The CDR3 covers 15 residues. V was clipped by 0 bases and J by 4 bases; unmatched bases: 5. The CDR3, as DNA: TGTGCCAGCAGCTTAGGACCGGGACAGCTCTATGGCTACACCTTC. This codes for CASSLGPGQLYGYTF.

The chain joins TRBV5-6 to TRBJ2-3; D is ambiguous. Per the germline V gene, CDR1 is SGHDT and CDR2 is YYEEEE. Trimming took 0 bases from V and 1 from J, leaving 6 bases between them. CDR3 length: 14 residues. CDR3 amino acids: CASSLAGRTDTQYF. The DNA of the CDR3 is TGTGCCAGCAGCTTGGCCGGTCGCACAGATACGCAGTATTTT.

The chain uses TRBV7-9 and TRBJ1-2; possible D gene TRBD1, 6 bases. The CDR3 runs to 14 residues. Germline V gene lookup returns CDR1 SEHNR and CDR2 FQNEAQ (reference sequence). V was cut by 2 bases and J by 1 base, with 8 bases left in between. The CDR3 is CASSLSGVNYGYTF. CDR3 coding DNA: TGTGCCAGCAGCTTATCAGGGGTTAACTATGGCTACACCTTC.

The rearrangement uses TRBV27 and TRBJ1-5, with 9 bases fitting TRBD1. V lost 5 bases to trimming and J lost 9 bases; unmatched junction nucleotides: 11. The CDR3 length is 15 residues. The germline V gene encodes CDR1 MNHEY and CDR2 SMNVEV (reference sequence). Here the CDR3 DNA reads TGTGCCAGCAGTCTCGGGACAGGGACCCAGTGGCCCCAGCATTTT. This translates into CASSLGTGTQWPQHF.

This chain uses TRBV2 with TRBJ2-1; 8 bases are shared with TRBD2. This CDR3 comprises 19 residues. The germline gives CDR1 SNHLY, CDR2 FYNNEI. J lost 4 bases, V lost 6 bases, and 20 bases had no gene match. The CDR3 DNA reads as TGTGCCAGCAGCAGGCCCAACGGGAGGGCCGTTCGATCGTACAATGAGCAGTTCTTC. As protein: CASSRPNGRAVRSYNEQFF.

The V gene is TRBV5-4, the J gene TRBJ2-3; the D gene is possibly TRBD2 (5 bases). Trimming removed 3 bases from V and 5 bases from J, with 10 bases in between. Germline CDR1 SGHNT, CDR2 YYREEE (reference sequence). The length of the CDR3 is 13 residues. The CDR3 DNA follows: TGTGCCAGCAGCTACCGCCGGGGAGATACGCAGTATTTT. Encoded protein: CASSYRRGDTQYF.

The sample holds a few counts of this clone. The CDR3 loop is CASSEGGARETQYF. CDR3 nucleotide sequence: TGTGCCAGCAGTGAAGGGGGGGCACGGGAGACCCAGTACTTC. This chain uses TRBV6-5 with TRBJ2-5; D is possibly TRBD2 (7 bases). The CDR3 sequence is 14 residues long. V was trimmed by 5 bases and J by 5 bases, leaving 15 bases between them. Germline V lookup: CDR1 MNHEY, CDR2 SVGAGI.